Below are 10 T cell receptor beta chains sequenced from a single sample in a study of beta chain features in type 1 diabetes (dated by TCRdb to the late 2010s). Receptors were amplified or captured by the immunoSEQ multiplex PCR assay. All of the isolated RNA was reverse transcribed with the High Capacity cDNA Reverse Transcription Kit, so expressed TCRB transcripts were sequenced. TCRdb provides this immuneACCESS table in a form limited to in-frame rearrangements. Some clones are lacking; in checked studies, under half of them reflect an unresolved V gene, and why the rest are absent is not known. A total of approximately 250,000 clones appear in this sample, around 9.9% of them only once. 0.017% of the sample is in the top ten clones. Antigens of these TCRs are unknown. What the research found in general, with its limitations: In all four CD4+ subsets, TCRB CDR3 length was moderately but significantly shorter in type 1 diabetes patients.

The specimen sequenced was naive CD4+ T cells from blood. Interpreted using the paper, the cell subset or site label stands for: true naive CD4+ T cells. The receptors come from a young man with type 1 diabetes.

This chain connects TRBV5-1 to TRBJ2-2; TRBD1 matches 12 bases. There are 16 residues in the CDR3. Germline CDR1 and CDR2: SGHRS and YFSETQ. V shed 3 bases, J shed 4 bases, and the junction held 4 bases outside the gene matches. The chain's CDR3 is CASSSGTGGLTGELFF. The CDR3 DNA reads TGCGCCAGCAGCTCGGGGACAGGGGGCCTCACCGGGGAGCTGTTTTTT.

V is TRBV27 and J is TRBJ1-2, with a weak D call TRBD1 (5 bases). This CDR3 has 15 amino acids. V lost 8 bases, J lost 3 bases, and 19 bases lay in between. The germline gives CDR1 MNHEY, CDR2 SMNVEV (reference sequence). CDR3 protein: CASECPRQGYYGYTF. CDR3 nucleotides: TGTGCCAGCGAGTGCCCCCGCCAGGGATACTATGGCTACACCTTC.

The table lists this clone with a few counts. The rearrangement uses TRBV30 and TRBJ2-3; 8 bases are a match to TRBD1. The CDR3 totals 14 residues. The ends lost 3 bases at V and 0 bases at J; junction bases unmatched: 2. Germline V CDR1 and CDR2: GTSNPN, SVGIG (reference sequence). Here the CDR3 reads CAWSRGLSTDTQYF. CDR3 bases: TGTGCCTGGAGCAGGGGGCTTAGCACAGATACGCAGTATTTT.

The chain has TRBV19 and TRBJ1-5, with 11 nucleotides matching TRBD1. The ends lost 6 bases at V and 6 bases at J; junction bases unmatched: 10. The CDR3 has 16 residues. Germline V gene lookup returns CDR1 LNHDA and CDR2 SQIVND (reference sequence). CDR3 nucleotide sequence: TGTGCCAGTAGCCTAGGACAGGGGGCCGTTAGTCAGCCCCAGCATTTT. Translation gives CASSLGQGAVSQPQHF. Drawing the rest from reference TRBV19 and TRBJ1-5, the complete variable domain is DGGITQSPKYLFRKEGQNVTLSCEQNLNHDAMYWYRQDPGQGLRLIYYSQIVNDFQKGDIAEGYSVSREKKESFPLTVTSAQKNPTAFYLCASSLGQGAVSQPQHFGDGTRLSIL.

The chain couples TRBV9 to TRBJ2-5; D is possibly TRBD2 (6 bases). Looked up from germline, CDR1 is SGDLS and CDR2 is YYNGEE. The germline V and J ends were trimmed by 6 bases and 0 bases, with 12 bases remaining between them. The CDR3 is made up of 14 amino acids. CDR3 in amino acids: CASTEGINQETQYF. CDR3 nucleotide sequence: TGTGCCAGCACGGAGGGGATTAACCAAGAGACCCAGTACTTC.

The sample holds a few counts of this clone. The V call is TRBV4-1, the J call TRBJ1-6, with unresolved D. The CDR3 extends over 13 amino acids. The V and J ends lost 1 base and 9 bases respectively, with 7 bases between them. In germline, CDR1 is MGHRA, CDR2 YSYEKL. The CDR3: CASSQVMASPLHF. CDR3 DNA sequence: TGCGCCAGCAGCCAAGTGATGGCTTCACCCCTCCACTTT.

This clone was observed a handful of times. The chain joins TRBV11-2 to TRBJ2-7; D gene ambiguous. CDR3 size: 12 residues. V was pared by 5 bases and J by 4 bases, with 9 bases between. CDR1 is SGHAT and CDR2 is FQNNGV in the germline V gene. The CDR3 spells CASSPNRYEQYF. CDR3 in DNA: TGTGCCAGCAGCCCTAACAGATACGAGCAGTACTTC. Looking up the rest from reference TRBV11-2 and TRBJ2-7 gives the full variable domain: EAGVAQSPRYKIIEKRQSVAFWCNPISGHATLYWYQQILGQGPKLLIQFQNNGVVDDSQLPKDRFSAERLKGVDSTLKIQPAKLEDSAVYLCASSPNRYEQYFGPGTRLTVT.

The chain recombines TRBV4-1 with TRBJ2-5; the D is unclear. This CDR3 is built from 16 residues. The germline V gene encodes CDR1 MGHRA and CDR2 YSYEKL. V was shortened by 0 bases and J by 1 base, with 12 bases between the two germline ends. The CDR3: CASSQDIVRSQETQYF. CDR3 coding DNA: TGCGCCAGCAGCCAAGATATAGTCCGTTCCCAAGAGACCCAGTACTTC.

This clone has a handful of counts. The rearrangement joins TRBV21-1 to TRBJ2-5; the D call in the table, TRBD1, was not verified against the DNA. TRBV21-1 constitutes a pseudogene. This CDR3 comprises 9 residues. This chain's CDR3 is CARTQTQYF. The CDR3 region has the DNA TGTGCCAGGACACAGACCCAGTACTTC.

This clone showed up just a few times. The V call is TRBV29-1, the J call TRBJ1-2; the match to TRBD1 covers 7 bases. This CDR3 contains 12 residues. Per the germline V gene, CDR1 is SQVTM and CDR2 is ANQGSEA. V was clipped by 4 bases and J by 4 bases; unmatched bases: 3. CDR3 DNA sequence: TGCAGCGTTGCTAAGGGGGCCTATGGCTACACCTTC. Translation: CSVAKGAYGYTF.